This T cell receptor (beta chain) was identified during a study of blood T cells in healthy people across ages. The second PCR ran roughly 7 to 12 cycles with a sample-barcoded 5' primer and J-beta primers. The authors tagged each cDNA molecule using a template-switch adaptor with 12 random nucleotides. TCRdb itself ran the 5' RACE reads through MiXCR, one entry per CDR3 protein. The table has about 1,000,000 distinct CDR3 sequences, more than 40% seen once. There were healthy Caucasian individuals from Russia, aged roughly 6 to 100, serving as donors. Sequenced sample: blood. The source of this sequence is a woman aged 60-75 years in good health.

The CDR3 reads CASIPLAGHQIETQYF. In DNA, the CDR3 is TGTGCCAGCATCCCCCTAGCGGGCCATCAAATCGAGACCCAGTACTTC. V is TRBV7-2 and J is TRBJ2-5; 8 bases line up with TRBD2. The CDR3 extends over 16 amino acids. V trimming: 7 bases; J trimming: 5 bases; junction bases outside the gene matches: 15. From germline, CDR1 is SGHTA and CDR2 FQGNSA.